The 20 T cell receptor beta chains in this list originate from one sample, sequenced in a study of control samples from healthy donors and cancer patients. The data were produced by immunoSEQ multiplex PCR, yet TCRdb's version contains in-frame clones alone and is incomplete. The table records roughly 120,000 clones, approximately 94% of them present only once. Sequencing was done on a sample of PBMCs. These receptors were collected from a man between 45 and 60 years old with head and neck cancer.

The chain recombines TRBV6-6 with TRBJ1-1, with 8 bases that match TRBD1. Germline CDR1 is MNHNY and CDR2 is SVGAGI (reference sequence). The CDR3 length is 16 residues. The V gene end was trimmed by 4 bases and the J gene end by 3 bases; junction bases not matched to a gene: 10. The CDR3 DNA sequence: TGTGCCAGCAGTTCCTCCGACAGGGGTTGGGACACTGAAGCTTTCTTT. Translated: CASSSSDRGWDTEAFF.

V usage is TRBV30 and J usage is TRBJ2-3; unclear D gene. CDR3 size: 15 residues. Germline V CDR1 and CDR2: GTSNPN, SVGIG (reference sequence). Trimming removed 0 bases at V and 2 bases at J, with 12 bases between. The CDR3 protein is CAWSVGDRYTDTQYF. DNA for the CDR3: TGTGCCTGGAGTGTAGGAGACCGCTACACAGATACGCAGTATTTT.

The chain is built from TRBV5-1 and TRBJ2-7; TRBD1 aligns across 10 bases. CDR1 SGHRS and CDR2 YFSETQ come from the germline V gene. CDR3 length: 14 residues. J was trimmed by 4 bases and V by 5 bases; bases with no gene match: 6. The CDR3, as DNA: TGCGCCAGCAGTCCCGGACAGGGGGGGTACGAGCAGTACTTC. It is translated as CASSPGQGGYEQYF.

A single count supports this clone. The chain recombines TRBV5-5 with TRBJ1-2; 9 bases fit TRBD1. The CDR3 runs to 12 residues. Germline loops: CDR1 SGHKS, CDR2 YYEKEE (reference sequence). The trim removed 8 bases at V and 4 bases at J, leaving 3 bases unmatched. For the CDR3, the DNA is TGTGCCAGTGACAGGGGGAGCTATGGCTACACCTTC. Translated, it gives CASDRGSYGYTF. Looking up the rest from reference TRBV5-5 and TRBJ1-2 gives the full variable domain: DAGVTQSPTHLIKTRGQQVTLRCSPISGHKSVSWYQQVLGQGPQFIFQYYEKEERGRGNFPDRFSARQFPNYSSELNVNALLLGDSALYLCASDRGSYGYTFGSGTRLTVV.

Here the CDR3 reads CASIQGVEAFF. The CDR3 DNA is TGTGCCAGCATCCAGGGTGTTGAAGCTTTCTTT. This chain connects TRBV2 to TRBJ1-1, with D possibly matching TRBD1 (5 bases). This CDR3 is 11 amino acids long. CDR1 and CDR2 from the germline V gene are SNHLY and FYNNEI. V lost 7 bases and J lost 7, with 10 bases in between.

V gene TRBV7-2 combines with J gene TRBJ2-2; 10 bases align to TRBD2. The V gene's germline CDR1 is SGHTA and CDR2 FQGNSA. The junction had 0 bases not matched to a gene; V was cut back by 0 bases and J by 8 bases. This CDR3 is built from 14 residues. Here the CDR3 reads CASSLALAGGELFF. The CDR3 region has the DNA TGTGCCAGCAGCTTAGCACTAGCGGGGGGGGAGCTGTTTTTT.

The chain joins TRBV13 to TRBJ2-7; D might be TRBD1 (5 bases). The length of the CDR3 is 15 residues. Germline CDR1 and CDR2: PRHDT and FYEKMQ (reference sequence). V dropped 5 bases and J dropped 5 bases, with 19 bases sitting between them. This CDR3 is CASSAMQGLGNEQYF. DNA for the CDR3: TGTGCCAGCAGCGCCATGCAGGGTCTGGGGAACGAGCAGTACTTC.

This chain uses TRBV4-2 with TRBJ2-1; 8 nucleotides line up with TRBD1. V dropped 5 bases and J dropped 11; count of bases not matched to a gene: 8. Looked up from germline, CDR1 is LGHNA and CDR2 is YNFKEQ. The CDR3 extends over 13 amino acids. CDR3 sequence reads: CASSSSTGGKQFF. In DNA, the CDR3 is TGTGCCAGCAGCTCATCCACAGGGGGAAAGCAGTTCTTC.

The gene calls are TRBV20-1 and TRBJ2-7; D perhaps matches TRBD2 (6 bases). The V gene lost 1 base and the J gene lost 7 bases, with 8 bases spanning the gap. The germline gives CDR1 DFQATT, CDR2 SNEGSKA (reference sequence). There are 11 residues in the CDR3. The CDR3 nucleotides read TGCAGTGCTAGAGGCGGGGTTGAGCAGTACTTC. Translated, it gives CSARGGVEQYF.

This chain connects TRBV18 to TRBJ1-1; D call uncertain. The germline V and J ends were trimmed by 4 bases and 6 bases, with 12 bases remaining between them. This CDR3 contains 13 residues. CDR1 and CDR2 from the germline V gene are KGHSH and LQKENI. The CDR3 DNA is TGTGCCAGCTCACTAACCGGGAATGCTGAAGCTTTCTTT. It is translated as CASSLTGNAEAFF.

This chain connects TRBV5-8 to TRBJ2-5; 8 nucleotides line up with TRBD1. Germline-derived CDR1 and CDR2 are SGHTS and YDEGEE. The CDR3 covers 14 residues. V was pared by 4 bases and J by 3 bases, with 5 bases of the junction left unmatched. CDR3 loop: CASSLRGQEETQYF. The CDR3 bases are TGTGCCAGCAGCCTTAGGGGACAGGAAGAGACCCAGTACTTC.

V usage is TRBV11-2 and J usage is TRBJ2-1; D is unclear. Trimming removed 5 bases from V and 5 bases from J, with 10 bases in between. This CDR3 has 13 residues. Germline loops: CDR1 SGHAT, CDR2 FQNNGV. The CDR3 spells CASSRWANNEQFF. DNA for the CDR3: TGTGCCAGCAGCCGGTGGGCTAACAATGAGCAGTTCTTC.

This CDR3 is CASSEAGRLIPLHF. The DNA for the CDR3 is TGTGCCAGCAGTGAAGCGGGCCGTTTAATTCCCCTCCACTTT. The genes are TRBV6-1 and TRBJ1-6; D is undetermined. The germline V and J ends were trimmed by 0 bases and 13 bases, with 13 bases remaining between them. This CDR3 has 14 residues. Germline V gene lookup returns CDR1 MNHNS and CDR2 SASEGT.

The J gene is TRBJ2-7, the V gene TRBV19; D is unresolved. The V and J ends lost 3 bases and 3 bases respectively, with 12 bases between them. From germline, CDR1 is LNHDA and CDR2 SQIVND (reference sequence). The CDR3 contains 14 residues. The CDR3 loop reads CASSIRPGRYEQYF. The CDR3 DNA follows: TGTGCCAGTAGTATCCGGCCCGGTCGCTACGAGCAGTACTTC. Using reference TRBV19 and TRBJ2-7 for the parts outside the CDR3, the full variable domain is DGGITQSPKYLFRKEGQNVTLSCEQNLNHDAMYWYRQDPGQGLRLIYYSQIVNDFQKGDIAEGYSVSREKKESFPLTVTSAQKNPTAFYLCASSIRPGRYEQYFGPGTRLTVT.

This clone was recorded only once. This chain joins TRBV15 and TRBJ2-5; a weak D match, TRBD1 (6 bases). Looked up from germline, CDR1 is LNHNV and CDR2 is YYDKDF (reference sequence). This CDR3 spans 16 amino acids. The V and J ends lost 1 base and 2 bases respectively, with 14 bases between them. Here the CDR3 reads CATSRVGTGRQETQYF. The CDR3 DNA reads as TGTGCCACCAGCAGAGTGGGAACAGGGCGACAAGAGACCCAGTACTTC.

The chain links TRBV19 to TRBJ2-1, with D perhaps matching TRBD2 (5 bases). Germline V lookup: CDR1 LNHDA, CDR2 SQIVND (reference sequence). CDR3 length: 13 residues. With 5 bases removed from V and 8 bases from J, the gap between germline ends came to 13 bases. CDR3 nucleotide sequence: TGTGCCAGTAGTCTCATATCGGGGTATGAGCAGTTCTTC. Protein: CASSLISGYEQFF.

The V and J genes are TRBV5-1 and TRBJ1-1, with 7 nucleotides matching TRBD1. Per the germline V gene, CDR1 is SGHRS and CDR2 is YFSETQ. The CDR3 totals 14 residues. V trimming: 0 bases; J trimming: 1 base; junction bases outside the gene matches: 0. CDR3 protein: CASSLGDRNTEAFF. The DNA of the CDR3 is TGCGCCAGCAGCTTGGGGGACAGGAACACTGAAGCTTTCTTT.

The chain recombines TRBV12-3 or TRBV12-4 with TRBJ1-1; 7 bases fit TRBD1. Trimming at V came to 8 bases and at J to 5 bases, leaving 2 bases not matched to a gene. The CDR3 consists of 11 residues. The CDR3 reads CASSGGTEAFF. The CDR3 region has the DNA TGTGCCAGCTCAGGGGGAACTGAAGCTTTCTTT.

For the CDR3, the DNA is TGTGCCAGCAGGGGACAGGGAGATTCACCCCTCCACTTT. Amino acids: CASRGQGDSPLHF. The rearrangement links TRBV12-3 or TRBV12-4 to TRBJ1-6, with TRBD1 matching 9 bases. This CDR3 region has 13 residues. V lost 6 bases to trimming and J lost 8 bases; unmatched junction nucleotides: 2.

V usage is TRBV11-2 and J usage is TRBJ1-6; D perhaps matches TRBD1 (6 bases). V dropped 5 bases and J dropped 9 bases, with 17 bases sitting between them. This CDR3 region has 15 residues. Germline CDR1 reads SGHAT; CDR2 reads FQNNGV. CDR3 loop: CASSLIQGSGSPLHF. The CDR3 nucleotides read TGTGCCAGCAGCCTAATACAGGGCTCGGGTTCACCCCTCCACTTT.